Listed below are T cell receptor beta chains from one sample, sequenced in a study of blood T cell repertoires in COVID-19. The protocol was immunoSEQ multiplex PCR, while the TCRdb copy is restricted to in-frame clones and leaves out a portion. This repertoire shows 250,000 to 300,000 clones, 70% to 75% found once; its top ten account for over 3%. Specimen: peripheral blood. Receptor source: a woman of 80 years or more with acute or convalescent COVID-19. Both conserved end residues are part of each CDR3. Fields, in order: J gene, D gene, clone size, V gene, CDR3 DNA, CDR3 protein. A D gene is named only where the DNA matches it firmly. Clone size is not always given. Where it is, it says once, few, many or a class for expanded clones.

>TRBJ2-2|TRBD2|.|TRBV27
TGTGCCAGCAGTTCGGGGGGAGTGGGCACCGGGGAGCTGTTTTTT
CASSSGGVGTGELFF
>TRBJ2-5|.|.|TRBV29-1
TGCAGCGGGGGGTCCAAAGAGACCCAGTACTTC
CSGGSKETQYF
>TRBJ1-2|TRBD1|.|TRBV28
TGTGCCAGCAGTCAGGACAGGGGATCTGGCTACACCTTC
CASSQDRGSGYTF
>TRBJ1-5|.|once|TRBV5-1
TGCGCCAGCAGCCAAGGGGAATTCAATCAGCCCCAGCATTTT
CASSQGEFNQPQHF
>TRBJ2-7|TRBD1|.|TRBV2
TGTGCCAGCAGTGGGACAGGGTGGAGGTACGAGCAGTACTTC
CASSGTGWRYEQYF
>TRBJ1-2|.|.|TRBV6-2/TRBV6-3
TGTGCCAGCAGTTACGCGACTGGGGGCTACACCTTC
CASSYATGGYTF
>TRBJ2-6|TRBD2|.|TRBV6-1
TGTGCCAGCAGTGCCCTAGCGGGGGGCTTAGCCTCTGGGGCCAACGTCCTGACTTTC
CASSALAGGLASGANVLTF
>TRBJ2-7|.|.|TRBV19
TGTGCCAGTAGTATAGATGGCTCAGGAAACGAGCAGTACTTC
CASSIDGSGNEQYF
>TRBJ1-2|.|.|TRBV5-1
TGCGCCAGCAGCTTGGGGAGTGCCACCTATGGCTACACCTTC
CASSLGSATYGYTF
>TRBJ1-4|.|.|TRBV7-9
TGTGCCAGCAGCTTAGGTGGTACGGGTGAAAAACTGTTTTTT
CASSLGGTGEKLFF
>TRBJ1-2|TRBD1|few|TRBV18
TGTGCCAGCTCACCTCGGACAGGGCCTAGGAGAGATGGCTACACCTTC
CASSPRTGPRRDGYTF
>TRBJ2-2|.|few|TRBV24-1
TGTGCCACCAGTGATTACTCCGGGGAGCTGTTTTTT
CATSDYSGELFF
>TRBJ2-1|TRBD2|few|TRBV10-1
TGCGCCATTAACCCCCCGGGGGGGGGCGCCGACAATGAGCAGTTCTTC
CAINPPGGGADNEQFF
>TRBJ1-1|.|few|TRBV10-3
TGTGCCATCAGCGGAGGGCTCTTGAACACTGAAGCTTTCTTT
CAISGGLLNTEAFF
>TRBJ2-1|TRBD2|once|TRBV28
TGTGCCAGCACTTCAGGCGGGGGGGTCCCCTACAATGAGCAGTTCTTC
CASTSGGGVPYNEQFF
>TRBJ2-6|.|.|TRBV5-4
TGTGCCAGCAGCGACGGGACACAGTCTGGGGCCAACGTCCTGACTTTC
CASSDGTQSGANVLTF
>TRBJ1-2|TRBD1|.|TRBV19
TGTGCCAGTAGTAAAGACAGGGGGTCTAACTATGGCTACACCTTC
CASSKDRGSNYGYTF
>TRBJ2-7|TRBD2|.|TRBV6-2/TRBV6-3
TGTGCCAGCAGTTACCCGACCCAAGCTAGCGGAAGCCCGATCTACGAGCAGTACTTC
CASSYPTQASGSPIYEQYF
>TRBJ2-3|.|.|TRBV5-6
TGTGCCAGCAGCTTGACTAGACAGGGAGGCTTAGATACGCAGTATTTT
CASSLTRQGGLDTQYF
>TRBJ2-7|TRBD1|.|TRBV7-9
TGTGCCAGCAGCGCCGGGACAGTCGGCGAGCAGTACTTC
CASSAGTVGEQYF
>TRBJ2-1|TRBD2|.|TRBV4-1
TGCGCCAGCAGCCGAGCCCCCCCGCGGCTAGCGGCGTTTGATGAGCAGTTCTTC
CASSRAPPRLAAFDEQFF
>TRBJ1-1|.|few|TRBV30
TGTGCCGTCGGGCGGGGGCGGACTGAAGCTTTCTTT
CAVGRGRTEAFF
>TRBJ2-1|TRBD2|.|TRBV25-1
TGTGCCAGCATCCAACTAGGACTAGACCAGTTCTTC
CASIQLGLDQFF
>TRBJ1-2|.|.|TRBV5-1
TGCGCCAGCAGCTTAAGGGGTGGGGGCTACACCTTC
CASSLRGGGYTF
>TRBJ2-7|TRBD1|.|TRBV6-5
TGTGCCACCAACCCCCGGGACAGGGGGGGCTACGAGCAGTACTTC
CATNPRDRGGYEQYF
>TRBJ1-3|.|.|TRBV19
TGTGCCAGTAGTGCCCCGGGTACGTCTGGAAACACCATATATTTT
CASSAPGTSGNTIYF
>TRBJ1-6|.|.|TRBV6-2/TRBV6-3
TGTGCCAGCAGTTACTCCTTCCAGGGTTTTCGTAATTCACCCCTCCACTTT
CASSYSFQGFRNSPLHF
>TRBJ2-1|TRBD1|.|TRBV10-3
TGTGCCATCAGTGAGGGGGGACAGAGCAATGAGCAGTTCTTC
CAISEGGQSNEQFF
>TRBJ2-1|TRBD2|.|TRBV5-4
TGTGCCAGCAGCTTGCCCCCTAGCGGGAGCTCCAATGAGCAGTTCTTC
CASSLPPSGSSNEQFF
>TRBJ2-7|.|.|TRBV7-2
TGTGCCAGCACCCTAGGCGAGCAGTACTTC
CASTLGEQYF
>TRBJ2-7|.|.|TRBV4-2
TGTGCCAGCAGCCAAGATGCGGCACTAGCCTCCTACGAGCAGTACTTC
CASSQDAALASYEQYF
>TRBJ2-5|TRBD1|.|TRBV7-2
TGTGCCAGCAGCTTAAAGGGGGCGAGGGAGACCCAGTACTTC
CASSLKGARETQYF
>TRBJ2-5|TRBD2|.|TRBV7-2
TGTGCCAGCAGCTTAGCCAGCGGGGTTCAAGAGACCCAGTACTTC
CASSLASGVQETQYF
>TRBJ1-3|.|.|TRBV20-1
TGCAGTGCTAATAGCGTAAACACCATATATTTT
CSANSVNTIYF
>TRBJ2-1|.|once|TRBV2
TGTGCCAGCAGTGGGGGGGACTCCTACAATGAGCAGTTCTTC
CASSGGDSYNEQFF
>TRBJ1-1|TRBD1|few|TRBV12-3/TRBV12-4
TGTGCCAGCAGGACAGGGGTTAACACTGAAGCTTTCTTT
CASRTGVNTEAFF
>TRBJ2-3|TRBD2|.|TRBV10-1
TGCGCCAGCAGTGTCTCCGACCGGGAGGGGAAAGATACGCAGTATTTT
CASSVSDREGKDTQYF
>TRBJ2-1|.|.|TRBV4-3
TGCGCCAGCAGCCAAGTGAACAGGGCCTCCTACAATGAGCAGTTCTTC
CASSQVNRASYNEQFF
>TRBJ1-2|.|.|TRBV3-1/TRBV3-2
TGTGCCAGCAGCCAGGGAGGCTATGGCTACACCTTC
CASSQGGYGYTF
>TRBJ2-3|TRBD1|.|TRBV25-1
TGTGCCAGCAGTGAGGCAGGGGGAAGCACAGATACGCAGTATTTT
CASSEAGGSTDTQYF
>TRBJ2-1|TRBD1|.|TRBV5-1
TGCGCCAGCAGCTTGGGCGACAGGGGAATGTACAATGAGCAGTTCTTC
CASSLGDRGMYNEQFF
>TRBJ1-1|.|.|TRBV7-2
TGTGCCAGCAGCTTAAAACCGGGGGGCACTGAAGCTTTCTTT
CASSLKPGGTEAFF
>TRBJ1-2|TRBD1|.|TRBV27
TGTGCCAGCCTACCAATAGACGGACATAGACAGGGAGACTATGGCTACACCTTC
CASLPIDGHRQGDYGYTF
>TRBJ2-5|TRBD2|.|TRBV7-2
TGTGCCAGCAGCGGCCAAGGACTAGCGGGAGCGGAGACCCAGTACTTC
CASSGQGLAGAETQYF
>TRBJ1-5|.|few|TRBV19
TGTGCCAGTAGCCAATTAGGGGTTGCCCATCAGCCCCAGCATTTT
CASSQLGVAHQPQHF
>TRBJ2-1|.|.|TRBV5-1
TGCGCCAGCAGCTTAGAAGCGGCCGGCGGTGAGCAGTTCTTC
CASSLEAAGGEQFF
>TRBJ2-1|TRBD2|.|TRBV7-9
TGTGCCAGCAGCTCCGATAGCGGGAGGCTTGGCTACAATGAGCAGTTCTTC
CASSSDSGRLGYNEQFF
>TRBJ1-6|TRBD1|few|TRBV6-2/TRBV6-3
TGTGCCAGCAGTTCCGGGACAGGGGGGCTTAATTCACCCCTCCACTTT
CASSSGTGGLNSPLHF